The 16 T cell receptor beta chains given below trace back to one sample, sequenced in a study of T cells after yellow fever vaccination. From the 5' RACE reads, TCRdb called clonotypes with MiXCR, one entry per CDR3 protein. The table shows 400,000 to 650,000 distinct CDR3 sequences, with 21% occurring only once. Sequenced material: PBMCs, taken roughly 20 days after the first yellow fever vaccination. All receptors derive from a man aged 18 to 30 who received the YFV17D yellow fever vaccine.

In its sample, this clonotype was seen a few times. V and J are TRBV4-1 and TRBJ2-2; 12 bases line up with TRBD2. Germline assignment: CDR1 MGHRA and CDR2 YSYEKL. Trimming cost V 0 bases and J 6 bases; bases outside gene matches: 17. The CDR3 consists of 21 residues. This CDR3 reads CASSQEGGELAGGSRAGELFF. As DNA, the CDR3 is TGCGCCAGCAGCCAAGAAGGAGGGGAACTAGCGGGGGGCTCAAGGGCCGGGGAGCTGTTTTTT.

This clonotype has only a few counts. This chain uses TRBV7-2 with TRBJ1-6, with 7 nucleotides matching TRBD1. This CDR3 has 14 residues. The germline V gene has CDR1 SGHTA and CDR2 FQGNSA. V trimming: 4 bases; J trimming: 12 bases; junction bases outside the gene matches: 9. Here the CDR3 reads CASSSGTAGRPLHF. The CDR3 nucleotides are TGTGCCAGCAGCTCTGGGACAGCCGGGCGACCCCTCCACTTT.

The J gene is TRBJ2-5, the V gene TRBV4-3; 10 nucleotides agree with TRBD1. V dropped 1 base and J dropped 5; count of bases not matched to a gene: 7. CDR3 size: 16 residues. Germline V lookup: CDR1 LGHNA, CDR2 YSLEER. CDR3 residues: CASSQGTPGQGETQYF. The CDR3 DNA is TGCGCCAGCAGCCAAGGAACACCGGGACAGGGGGAGACCCAGTACTTC.

This clonotype was detected many times. The chain uses TRBV6-1 and TRBJ2-1; 14 bases map to TRBD2. Germline V gene sequence: CDR1 MNHNS, CDR2 SASEGT. Trimming at V came to 11 bases and at J to 4 bases, leaving 4 bases not matched to a gene. The CDR3 runs 14 residues. CDR3 in amino acids: CALGLAGGYNEQFF. The CDR3 region has the DNA TGTGCCTTAGGACTAGCGGGGGGTTACAATGAGCAGTTCTTC.

A few counts support this clonotype. This chain links TRBV20-1 with TRBJ1-6; TRBD1 might be the D (5 bases). The CDR3 totals 13 residues. The germline CDR1 and CDR2 sequences are DFQATT and SNEGSKA (reference sequence). Trimming shortened V by 3 bases and J by 8 bases, and 11 bases separated the two germline ends. The CDR3 DNA reads TGCAGTGCTAGCGGACATAGCGATTCACCCCTCCACTTT. It yields the protein CSASGHSDSPLHF.

This sequence joins TRBV30 and TRBJ2-3; 12 bases map to TRBD2. J gave up 5 bases and V 2 bases, and 8 bases lay outside the gene matches. Germline loops: CDR1 GTSNPN, CDR2 SVGIG (reference sequence). CDR3 length: 16 amino acids. The CDR3 protein is CAWSPTSGGFGDTQYF. CDR3 coding DNA: TGTGCCTGGAGTCCAACTAGCGGGGGGTTTGGAGATACGCAGTATTTT.

This clonotype showed up just a few times. The V and J genes are TRBV5-1 and TRBJ2-2, with D uncertain. Germline V gene sequence: CDR1 SGHRS, CDR2 YFSETQ. With 5 bases removed from V and 0 bases from J, the gap between germline ends came to 20 bases. CDR3 size: 18 residues. The CDR3 loop is CASRGWIGRASNTGELFF. DNA for the CDR3: TGCGCCAGCAGGGGGTGGATAGGCAGAGCCTCGAACACCGGGGAGCTGTTTTTT.

This clonotype was counted between two and nine times. The rearrangement joins TRBV7-2 to TRBJ2-7; D tentatively fits TRBD1 or TRBD2 (6 bases each). Germline loops: CDR1 SGHTA, CDR2 FQGNSA. V dropped 1 base and J dropped 1 base, with 14 bases sitting between them. The CDR3 has 16 residues. The CDR3 is CASSLVSGAPSYEQYF. Here the CDR3 DNA reads TGTGCCAGCAGCTTAGTTTCGGGGGCCCCATCCTACGAGCAGTACTTC.

This chain joins TRBV7-2 and TRBJ2-3, with TRBD2 matching 10 bases. Germline CDR1 and CDR2: SGHTA and FQGNSA. Trimming removed 3 bases from V and 2 bases from J; junction bases left unmatched: 5. The CDR3 length is 16 residues. The CDR3 coding sequence is TGTGCCAGCAGCTTGGTAGCGGGGGGAAACACAGATACGCAGTATTTT. Its translation is CASSLVAGGNTDTQYF. Supplemented by reference TRBV7-2 and TRBJ2-3, the full variable domain reads GAGVSQSPSNKVTEKGKDVELRCDPISGHTALYWYRQSLGQGLEFLIYFQGNSAPDKSGLPSDRFSAERTGGSVSTLTIQRTQQEDSAVYLCASSLVAGGNTDTQYFGPGTRLTVL.

This rearrangement joins TRBV19 to TRBJ2-1, with TRBD1 matching over 8 bases. V was pared by 5 bases and J by 5 bases, with 5 bases of the junction left unmatched. CDR3 size: 14 residues. Germline V gene data show CDR1 as LNHDA and CDR2 as SQIVND (reference sequence). The CDR3 nucleotides read TGTGCCAGTAGTCAGGGGGCGCGGGACAATGAGCAGTTCTTC. Translated, it gives CASSQGARDNEQFF.

The sample holds many counts of this clonotype. The gene calls are TRBV12-3 or TRBV12-4 and TRBJ1-1; TRBD1 agrees at 9 bases. With 6 bases clipped from V and 5 bases from J, the junction kept 10 bases outside the gene matches. The CDR3 consists of 15 residues. DNA of the CDR3: TGTGCCAGCAGGAGGCTCACAGGGGGCGAAACTGAAGCTTTCTTT. Translation: CASRRLTGGETEAFF.

The chain employs TRBV7-2 and TRBJ2-1, with a weak D call TRBD1 (5 bases). This CDR3 contains 15 residues. The ends were cut back, 1 base at V and 5 bases at J, with 12 bases in the middle. Germline-derived CDR1 and CDR2 are SGHTA and FQGNSA. DNA for the CDR3: TGTGCCAGCAGCTTAGAACGCCAGGGAAACAATGAGCAGTTCTTC. It is translated as CASSLERQGNNEQFF.

The chain has TRBV28 and TRBJ1-2; TRBD1 matches at 11 bases. V lost 9 bases to trimming and J lost 5 bases; unmatched junction nucleotides: 8. The CDR3 extends over 14 amino acids. Germline loops: CDR1 MDHEN, CDR2 SYDVKM. Here the CDR3 reads CASRTGGGGYGYTF. The CDR3 DNA is TGTGCCAGTCGGACAGGGGGCGGTGGATATGGCTACACCTTC.

In its sample, this clonotype was seen a few times. The J gene is TRBJ1-2, the V gene TRBV15; 8 bases match TRBD1. Germline V gene sequence: CDR1 LNHNV, CDR2 YYDKDF (reference sequence). The CDR3 is 15 amino acids. V was pared by 3 bases and J by 4 bases, with 7 bases of the junction left unmatched. The CDR3 DNA is TGTGCCACCAGCAGGGGGGACAGGCCTAGCTATGGCTACACCTTC. It is translated as CATSRGDRPSYGYTF.

Only a few counts were recorded for this clonotype. The CDR3, as DNA: TGTGCCAGCAGCTTAATTTGGACAGGGGCTGGCGAGCAGTACTTC. Translating gives CASSLIWTGAGEQYF. The chain combines TRBV7-9 with TRBJ2-7, with TRBD1 identical over 9 bases. The V gene's germline CDR1 is SEHNR and CDR2 FQNEAQ (reference sequence). This CDR3 comprises 15 residues. With 2 bases clipped from V and 6 bases from J, the junction kept 8 bases outside the gene matches.

The chain links TRBV5-1 to TRBJ2-2; D is unresolved. The germline V and J ends were trimmed by 3 bases and 0 bases, with 6 bases remaining between them. Germline V CDR1 and CDR2: SGHRS, YFSETQ. This CDR3 has 14 residues. Written as DNA, the CDR3 is TGCGCCAGCAGCTCGTTAGCGAACACCGGGGAGCTGTTTTTT. Amino acids: CASSSLANTGELFF.